A single sample is the source of the 7 T cell receptor beta chains below, sequenced in a study of OX40 agonist ivuxolimab in advanced cancers. Receptor amplification or capture employed the immunoSEQ multiplex PCR assay. The immuneACCESS repertoire file appears here via TCRdb, limited to in-frame rearrangements. These files lack a portion of the clones; in checked studies, under half of the deficit traces to unresolved V genes, and the cause of the others is not known. In this sample the table shows 90,000 to 100,000 clones, about 85% of which occur a single time. The ten top clones hold 3.5% to 4.5% of the sample. Sequenced material: CD4+ or CD8+ T cells sorted from blood, taken in a trial of the OX40 agonist ivuxolimab. All receptors derive from an adult with an advanced solid tumor such as melanoma, head and neck, liver or kidney cancer.

This clone is a singleton in its sample. The chain employs TRBV6-1 and TRBJ2-5, with 9 positions matching TRBD2. CDR1 MNHNS and CDR2 SASEGT come from the germline V gene. The length of the CDR3 is 15 residues. Trimming removed 5 bases from V and 5 bases from J; junction bases left unmatched: 9. The CDR3 nucleotides are TGTGCCAGCAGTCTAGCTAGCGGGACTGGGGAGACCCAGTACTTC. It codes for CASSLASGTGETQYF.

This clone was counted between two and nine times. The chain carries TRBV7-9 and TRBJ2-1; no reliable D call. The CDR3 is 14 amino acids. Trimming shortened V by 0 bases and J by 5 bases, and 8 bases separated the two germline ends. Germline V gene data show CDR1 as SEHNR and CDR2 as FQNEAQ (reference sequence). CDR3 sequence reads: CASSLARGDNEQFF. The DNA of the CDR3 is TGTGCCAGCAGCTTAGCGCGCGGCGACAATGAGCAGTTCTTC.

The rearrangement links TRBV5-4 to TRBJ1-2; D is possibly TRBD1 (5 bases). This CDR3 comprises 13 residues. Looked up from germline, CDR1 is SGHNT and CDR2 is YYREEE (reference sequence). V lost 7 bases and J 6 bases, leaving 16 bases between the germline ends. The CDR3 loop is CASREQAQNGYTF. In nucleotides, the CDR3 is TGTGCCAGCCGAGAACAGGCTCAGAATGGCTACACCTTC.

The genes are TRBV4-1 and TRBJ2-1; D remains unclear. Trimming took 5 bases from V and 5 from J, leaving 10 bases between them. Looked up from germline, CDR1 is MGHRA and CDR2 is YSYEKL. The length of the CDR3 is 13 residues. This CDR3 is CASSSRRDNEQFF. As DNA, the CDR3 is TGCGCCAGCAGCTCCCGACGGGACAATGAGCAGTTCTTC.

This sequence joins TRBV7-6 and TRBJ2-7, with 7 positions matching TRBD1. After removal of 5 bases from V and 0 bases from J, the junction contained 1 base not matched to a gene. Per the germline V gene, CDR1 is SGHVS and CDR2 is FNYEAQ. This CDR3 has 13 amino acids. The CDR3 DNA reads TGTGCCAGCAGCCGGGACAGCTCCTACGAGCAGTACTTC. This translates into CASSRDSSYEQYF. Together with reference TRBV7-6 and TRBJ2-7, the CDR3 gives the full variable domain: GAGVSQSPRYKVTKRGQDVALRCDPISGHVSLYWYRQALGQGPEFLTYFNYEAQQDKSGLPNDRFSAERPEGSISTLTIQRTEQRDSAMYRCASSRDSSYEQYFGPGTRLTVT.

This chain links TRBV7-8 with TRBJ1-4, with TRBD1 matching 9 bases. V dropped 0 bases and J dropped 6; count of bases not matched to a gene: 2. Germline CDR1 reads SGHVS; CDR2 reads FQNEAQ. CDR3 size: 15 residues. CDR3 in amino acids: CASSLATGGHEKLFF. CDR3 in DNA: TGTGCCAGCAGCTTAGCCACAGGGGGCCATGAAAAACTGTTTTTT.

V usage is TRBV5-1 and J usage is TRBJ2-1; 8 bases fit TRBD2. The V gene's germline CDR1 is SGHRS and CDR2 YFSETQ. There are 16 residues in the CDR3. The junction had 6 bases not matched to a gene; V was cut back by 0 bases and J by 4 bases. In DNA, the CDR3 is TGCGCCAGCAGCTTGGTAGCCGGACTAGCTTACAATGAGCAGTTCTTC. The encoded protein is CASSLVAGLAYNEQFF.